Listed below are T cell receptor beta chains from one sample, sequenced in a study of blood T cell repertoires in COVID-19. Assay: immunoSEQ multiplex PCR; the TCRdb copy retains only in-frame clones and omits some. The repertoire consists of under 100,000 clones, with 80% to 90% occurring once and the leading ten covering about 13%. Sequenced: peripheral blood. The receptor set was obtained from a human donor in a cohort sampled during active COVID-19. Each CDR3 is given with its conserved first and last residue. The order of the fields is J gene, CDR3 length, V gene, clone size, D gene, CDR3 DNA, CDR3 protein. The D gene is left open where the match is weak. Size is omitted from some rows. Given values are once, few, many or a class for expanded clones.

j_gene: TRBJ2-2
len: 15
v_gene: TRBV10-3
abundance: -
d_gene: -
CDR3nt: TGTGCCATCAGTCGACAGCAGGCGAACACCGGGGAGCTGTTTTTT
CDR3aa: CAISRQQANTGELFF

j_gene: TRBJ2-3
len: 15
v_gene: TRBV2
abundance: few
d_gene: -
CDR3nt: TGTGCCAGCACGATACAGGGTAGGGAAGCAGATACGCAGTATTTT
CDR3aa: CASTIQGREADTQYF

j_gene: TRBJ1-4
len: 16
v_gene: TRBV18
abundance: -
d_gene: -
CDR3nt: TGTGCCAGCTCACCCCGAAGTTGGGGCCGCGATGAAAAACTGTTTTTT
CDR3aa: CASSPRSWGRDEKLFF

j_gene: TRBJ2-6
len: 16
v_gene: TRBV19
abundance: -
d_gene: TRBD1
CDR3nt: TGTGCCAGTAAAACAGGGGGCGCGGCAGGGGCCAACGTCCTGACTTTC
CDR3aa: CASKTGGAAGANVLTF

j_gene: TRBJ2-7
len: 14
v_gene: TRBV19
abundance: few
d_gene: TRBD1
CDR3nt: TGTGCCAGTAGTAGGACAGGGGGCATTTACGAGCAGTACTTC
CDR3aa: CASSRTGGIYEQYF

j_gene: TRBJ2-5
len: 14
v_gene: TRBV2
abundance: -
d_gene: -
CDR3nt: TGTGCCAGCAGTGAAGAACAGGGCCAAGAGACCCAGTACTTC
CDR3aa: CASSEEQGQETQYF

j_gene: TRBJ2-7
len: 16
v_gene: TRBV7-9
abundance: -
d_gene: -
CDR3nt: TGTGCCAGCAGCTTTTTCACAGGGTTGGGGCAAGGCGAGCAGTACTTC
CDR3aa: CASSFFTGLGQGEQYF

j_gene: TRBJ2-7
len: 16
v_gene: TRBV19
abundance: -
d_gene: TRBD2
CDR3nt: TGTGCCAGTAGTATTTACCTAGCGGGGGGAATCTACGAGCAGTACTTC
CDR3aa: CASSIYLAGGIYEQYF

j_gene: TRBJ1-6
len: 15
v_gene: TRBV21-1
abundance: -
d_gene: -
CDR3nt: TGTGCCAGCAGTCCCCGGGACAGATATAATTCACCCCTCCACTTT
CDR3aa: CASSPRDRYNSPLHF

j_gene: TRBJ1-4
len: 17
v_gene: TRBV6-1
abundance: -
d_gene: -
CDR3nt: TGTGCCAGCAGTGAAGTAGGAAGAGGGTTAAAAAATGAAAAACTGTTTTTT
CDR3aa: CASSEVGRGLKNEKLFF

j_gene: TRBJ1-3
len: 15
v_gene: TRBV16
abundance: -
d_gene: TRBD1
CDR3nt: TGTGCCAGCAGCCAGGGGACAGCCTCTGGAAACACCATATATTTT
CDR3aa: CASSQGTASGNTIYF

j_gene: TRBJ1-2
len: 14
v_gene: TRBV18
abundance: -
d_gene: TRBD1
CDR3nt: TGTGCCAGCTCACCACCGGGCAGGGGACAGGGCTACACCTTC
CDR3aa: CASSPPGRGQGYTF

j_gene: TRBJ1-4
len: 13
v_gene: TRBV12-3/TRBV12-4
abundance: -
d_gene: -
CDR3nt: TGTGCCAGCAGCGCAGGGGTCGGTGAAAAACTGTTTTTT
CDR3aa: CASSAGVGEKLFF

j_gene: TRBJ1-1
len: 15
v_gene: TRBV5-1
abundance: -
d_gene: TRBD1
CDR3nt: TGCGCCAGCAGCCAACGGACAGGGGGGAACACTGAAGCTTTCTTT
CDR3aa: CASSQRTGGNTEAFF

j_gene: TRBJ1-2
len: 13
v_gene: TRBV7-2
abundance: -
d_gene: -
CDR3nt: TGTGCCAGCAGCTTAGATTACGGCAGCGTCTACACCTTC
CDR3aa: CASSLDYGSVYTF

j_gene: TRBJ1-1
len: 15
v_gene: TRBV5-1
abundance: -
d_gene: TRBD1
CDR3nt: TGCGCCAGCAGCTTAAGACAGGGGGAATTCGCTGAAGCTTTCTTT
CDR3aa: CASSLRQGEFAEAFF

j_gene: TRBJ1-1
len: 10
v_gene: TRBV30
abundance: -
d_gene: TRBD1
CDR3nt: TGTGCCGGGGGGACAGCTGAAGCTTTCTTT
CDR3aa: CAGGTAEAFF

j_gene: TRBJ1-4
len: 17
v_gene: TRBV3-1/TRBV3-2
abundance: many
d_gene: -
CDR3nt: TGTGCCAGCAGCCCAGGGAAAAGGGCGAGTGCTAATGAAAAACTGTTTTTT
CDR3aa: CASSPGKRASANEKLFF

j_gene: TRBJ1-2
len: 14
v_gene: TRBV18
abundance: -
d_gene: -
CDR3nt: TGTGCCAGCTCACCTAATCGGGGTGCCTATGGCTACACCTTC
CDR3aa: CASSPNRGAYGYTF

j_gene: TRBJ1-3
len: 11
v_gene: TRBV7-2
abundance: -
d_gene: -
CDR3nt: TGTGCCAGCAGCCAGGGAAACACCATATATTTT
CDR3aa: CASSQGNTIYF

j_gene: TRBJ1-2
len: 16
v_gene: TRBV5-1
abundance: -
d_gene: TRBD1
CDR3nt: TGCGCCAGCAGCTCAGCGGCAGGGACAGCTAACTATGGCTACACCTTC
CDR3aa: CASSSAAGTANYGYTF

j_gene: TRBJ2-7
len: 16
v_gene: TRBV7-2
abundance: -
d_gene: TRBD1
CDR3nt: TGTGCCAGCAGCTTGGTTCCGGGACAGGGACCAGGCGAGCAGTACTTC
CDR3aa: CASSLVPGQGPGEQYF

j_gene: TRBJ1-1
len: 12
v_gene: TRBV28
abundance: -
d_gene: -
CDR3nt: TGTGCCAGCAGACACCAGAACACTGAAGCTTTCTTT
CDR3aa: CASRHQNTEAFF

j_gene: TRBJ1-6
len: 15
v_gene: TRBV7-2
abundance: -
d_gene: -
CDR3nt: TGTGCCAGCAGCCCACCCGGGACAACGGGTTCACCCCTCCACTTT
CDR3aa: CASSPPGTTGSPLHF

j_gene: TRBJ2-1
len: 15
v_gene: TRBV2
abundance: -
d_gene: TRBD2
CDR3nt: TGTGCCAGCAGTGTCGACGGGGGGACCTACAATGAGCAGTTCTTC
CDR3aa: CASSVDGGTYNEQFF

j_gene: TRBJ1-5
len: 13
v_gene: TRBV30
abundance: -
d_gene: TRBD1
CDR3nt: TGTGCCTGGCGCGGACAGGGCAATCAGCCCCAGCATTTT
CDR3aa: CAWRGQGNQPQHF

j_gene: TRBJ1-4
len: 15
v_gene: TRBV18
abundance: -
d_gene: TRBD1
CDR3nt: TGTGCCAGCTCACCCACAGGGGGCAATAATGAAAAACTGTTTTTT
CDR3aa: CASSPTGGNNEKLFF

j_gene: TRBJ2-5
len: 14
v_gene: TRBV19
abundance: -
d_gene: -
CDR3nt: TGTGCCAGTCAAAGCGGCCGTAAGCTGGAGACCCAGTACTTC
CDR3aa: CASQSGRKLETQYF